The T cell receptor beta chain described here comes from a study of T-cell memory formation after mild COVID-19. One entry per CDR3 protein, called by TCRdb with MiXCR from the 5' RACE reads. The sample includes hundreds of thousands of distinct CDR3 sequences, over 7% of them seen just once. V lost 1 base and J lost 7, with 11 bases in between. Germline CDR1 SGHTA, CDR2 FQGNSA. The CDR3 has 14 amino acids. This sequence joins TRBV7-2 and TRBJ2-1; possibly TRBD1 or TRBD2 for D (5 bases each). The TCR sequence derives from a man between 18 and 29 years old who had mild COVID-19 (a few samples of this study predate the infection). Cell type and time point are not known. Sequencing input: PBMCs or a T cell subset sorted from them (not recorded which). CDR3 residues: CASSLVDGGNEQFF. The CDR3 DNA follows: TGTGCCAGCAGCTTAGTCGATGGGGGTAATGAGCAGTTCTTC.